The clone carrying this T cell receptor beta chain has only a few counts. This sample was included in a study of shared clonotypes between healthy human individuals. The donors, healthy adults who were HIV-negative, had experienced no recent acute infections or vaccinations. Division of CD4+ cells produced a CD45RA+ naive subset and a CD45RA-negative memory subset. The CDR3 runs 17 residues. Germline V gene data show CDR1 as LNHDA and CDR2 as SQIVND (reference sequence). V gave up 4 bases and J gave up 8 bases; unmatched junction bases: 13. An assay was performed, and its level was deep. Profiling relied on immunoSEQ multiplex PCR, and the TCRdb table lists in-frame clones only, not all of them. This table holds over a million clones, approximately 68% found once.

Source material: memory CD4+ T cells sorted from blood. Subset meaning: CD45RA-negative fraction. This chain connects TRBV19 to TRBJ2-1; 11 nucleotides line up with TRBD2. This TCR was sampled from a man in his late teens or twenties in good health. The CDR3 sequence: CASSKVLAGAVGDEQFF. In DNA form, the CDR3 reads TGTGCCAGTAGTAAGGTACTAGCGGGAGCCGTCGGCGATGAGCAGTTCTTC.